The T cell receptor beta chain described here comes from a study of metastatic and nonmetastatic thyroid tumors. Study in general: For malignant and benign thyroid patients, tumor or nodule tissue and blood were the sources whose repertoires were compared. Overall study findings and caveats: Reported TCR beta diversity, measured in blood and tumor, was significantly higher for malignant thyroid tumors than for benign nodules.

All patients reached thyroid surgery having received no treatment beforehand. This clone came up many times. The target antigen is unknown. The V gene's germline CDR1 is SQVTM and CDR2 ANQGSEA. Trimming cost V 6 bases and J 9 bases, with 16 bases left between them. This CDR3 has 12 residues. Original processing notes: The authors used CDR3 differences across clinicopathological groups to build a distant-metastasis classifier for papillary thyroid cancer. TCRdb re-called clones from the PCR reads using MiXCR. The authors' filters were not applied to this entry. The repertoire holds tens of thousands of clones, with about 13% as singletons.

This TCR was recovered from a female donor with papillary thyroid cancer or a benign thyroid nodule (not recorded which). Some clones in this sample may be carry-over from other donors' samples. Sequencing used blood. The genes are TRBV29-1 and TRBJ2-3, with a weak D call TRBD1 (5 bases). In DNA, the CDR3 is TGCAGCGTAGTAGACAGAAACAGAACGCAGTATTTT. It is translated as CSVVDRNRTQYF.